This TCR beta chain appears in the sequencing data of a study of untreated major depressive disorder. Measured with immunoSEQ multiplex PCR; TCRdb has only the in-frame clones, and not every one. The sample records about 25,000 clones, roughly nine tenths being singletons. Concerning this clone: Antigen specificity is unknown.

The CDR3 runs to 12 residues. Germline-derived CDR1 and CDR2 are SQVTM and ANQGSEA. Between the trimmed V and J ends, which lost 4 bases and 3 bases, there was a span of 7 bases. Study results and limitations: TRBV05-01 (Vbeta 5.1) usage was higher in CD4+ T cells of depressed patients than controls. Three preselected Vbeta families were the sole sequencing comparisons. TRBV25-01 and TRBV02-01 followed the flow pattern without significance.

Every depressed patient was matched in pairs with a non-depressed control on sex, age, current smoking status and body mass index. Patients scored at least 18 on the Hamilton Depression Scale with DSM-IV major depression. The material sequenced was CD4+ T cells from PBMCs. This clonotype originated in a woman aged 25 to 39 with major depressive disorder. The chain recombines TRBV29-1 with TRBJ1-5; TRBD1 might be the D (5 bases). The CDR3 nucleotides read TGCAGCGTTGGGGGGACCAATCAGCCCCAGCATTTT. It specifies CSVGGTNQPQHF.